The rows below give T cell receptor beta chains drawn from one sample of a study of T-cell reconstitution after alpha-beta-depleted transplantation in children. One entry per CDR3 protein results from TCRdb running MiXCR on the PCR reads. The repertoire holds 500,000 to 600,000 distinct CDR3 sequences, roughly 27% seen once, with about a third in the top ten. The sample was PBMCs, taken before TCRalphabeta/CD19-depleted stem cell transplant. These receptors all stem from a boy younger than two with Wiskott-Aldrich syndrome, due to receive a stem cell transplant. Both conserved end residues are part of each CDR3. D genes are given only for firm matches. Only part of the rows carry a size: once, few, many, or a class if the clone is expanded.

size: few
V: TRBV5-1
J: TRBJ2-7
D: TRBD2
DNA: TGCGCCAGCAGCCGGACTAGCGCAAACTCCTACGAGCAGTACTTC
CDR3: CASSRTSANSYEQYF

size: few
V: TRBV11-2
J: TRBJ2-1
D: TRBD2
DNA: TGTGCCAGCAGCTCGAGACTAGCGGGCAATGAGCAGTTCTTC
CDR3: CASSSRLAGNEQFF

size: few
V: TRBV5-1
J: TRBJ2-1
D: -
DNA: TGCGCCAGCAGCCCGTGGAGGGTACCGTACAATGAGCAGTTCTTC
CDR3: CASSPWRVPYNEQFF

size: once
V: TRBV7-9
J: TRBJ1-1
D: -
DNA: TGTGCCAGCAGCCAACCTCAGGGGTGGTCTCGTCTCACTGAAGCTTTCTTT
CDR3: CASSQPQGWSRLTEAFF

size: few
V: TRBV7-2
J: TRBJ2-3
D: TRBD1
DNA: TGTGCCAGCAGCCCCTACAGGGGGAGCACAGATACGCAGTATTTT
CDR3: CASSPYRGSTDTQYF

size: -
V: TRBV27
J: TRBJ2-5
D: -
DNA: TGTGCCAGCAGTTTCTTACAGGGCGGGGAGACCCAGTACTTC
CDR3: CASSFLQGGETQYF

size: -
V: TRBV5-1
J: TRBJ1-1
D: -
DNA: TGCGCCAGCAGCCGGGACATAATTACTGAAGCTTTCTTT
CDR3: CASSRDIITEAFF

size: -
V: TRBV29-1
J: TRBJ2-2
D: -
DNA: TGCAGCGTGGGCGGGGCGGGGCCGAACACCGGGGAGCTGTTTTTT
CDR3: CSVGGAGPNTGELFF

size: once
V: TRBV30
J: TRBJ1-4
D: -
DNA: TGTGCCTGGAGTCCACAGAATGAAAAACTGTTTTTT
CDR3: CAWSPQNEKLFF

size: few
V: TRBV3-1
J: TRBJ2-5
D: -
DNA: TGTGCCAGCAGCCCCCATGTAGAGACCCAGTACTTC
CDR3: CASSPHVETQYF

size: -
V: TRBV28
J: TRBJ2-2
D: TRBD1
DNA: TGTGCCAGCAGTTTCGGACAGGGGGTGACCGGGGAGCTGTTTTTT
CDR3: CASSFGQGVTGELFF

size: -
V: TRBV5-1
J: TRBJ2-3
D: -
DNA: TGCGCCAGCAGCTTGGCACCCTCCGGGACATACACAGATACGCAGTATTTT
CDR3: CASSLAPSGTYTDTQYF

size: -
V: TRBV20-1
J: TRBJ1-5
D: -
DNA: TGCAGTGCTCAATCAGAGCGGAATCAGCCCCAGCATTTT
CDR3: CSAQSERNQPQHF

size: once
V: TRBV11-2
J: TRBJ2-1
D: TRBD2
DNA: TGTGCCAGCAGGGGACTAGCGGGAGGGGGGGGCTCCTACAATGAGCAGTTCTTC
CDR3: CASRGLAGGGGSYNEQFF

size: -
V: TRBV5-1
J: TRBJ2-5
D: TRBD2
DNA: TGCGCCAGCAGCGAGACTAGCGGGAGTGTAAAGACCCAGTACTTC
CDR3: CASSETSGSVKTQYF

size: few
V: TRBV6-2/TRBV6-3
J: TRBJ2-1
D: TRBD2
DNA: TGTGCCAGCAGTCCTGCTAGCGGGACCCGATGGGGATACAATGAGCAGTTCTTC
CDR3: CASSPASGTRWGYNEQFF

size: -
V: TRBV15
J: TRBJ1-2
D: -
DNA: TGTGCCACCCTAAACGGGACACACAATTCTACTAACTATGGCTACACCTTC
CDR3: CATLNGTHNSTNYGYTF

size: few
V: TRBV9
J: TRBJ2-7
D: -
DNA: TGTGCCAGCAGCGTAGCTAGCGCATCCTACGAGCAGTACTTC
CDR3: CASSVASASYEQYF

size: few
V: TRBV6-2/TRBV6-3
J: TRBJ2-7
D: -
DNA: TGTGCCAGCAGTTACTTGGCTGGCATCTCCTACGAGCAGTACTTC
CDR3: CASSYLAGISYEQYF

size: few
V: TRBV27
J: TRBJ2-7
D: -
DNA: TGTGCCAGCAGACTTAGCCCCAGGGCCTACGAGCAGTACTTC
CDR3: CASRLSPRAYEQYF

size: few
V: TRBV25-1
J: TRBJ2-3
D: -
DNA: TGTGCCAGCAGTGAATATCGGCAGCGGGTAGGAGATACGCAGTATTTT
CDR3: CASSEYRQRVGDTQYF

size: -
V: TRBV7-2
J: TRBJ1-2
D: -
DNA: TGTGCCAGCAGCTTTGACTTAGGGGACTATGGCTACACCTTC
CDR3: CASSFDLGDYGYTF

size: -
V: TRBV27
J: TRBJ2-7
D: TRBD1
DNA: TGTGCCAGCAGTTTAAGACAGGGGGGCGTCAACTCCTACGAGCAGTACTTC
CDR3: CASSLRQGGVNSYEQYF

size: -
V: TRBV7-8
J: TRBJ2-3
D: -
DNA: TGTGCCAGCAGCTTCGCGCGGGAAGACTACTCAGATACGCAGTATTTT
CDR3: CASSFAREDYSDTQYF

size: few
V: TRBV11-2
J: TRBJ2-7
D: -
DNA: TGTGCCAGCAGCTTAGAGGGGGGGCAGACCTACGAGCAGTACTTC
CDR3: CASSLEGGQTYEQYF

size: few
V: TRBV6-5
J: TRBJ2-3
D: -
DNA: TGTGCCAGCAGTTACGGATCCGGGAAAAAAAAAGGGGGGTCGCAGTATTTT
CDR3: CASSYGSGKKKGGSQYF

size: -
V: TRBV20-1
J: TRBJ2-7
D: TRBD1
DNA: TGCAGTGCTAGAATACTTGGGACAGGGGGGTCCGAGCAGTACTTC
CDR3: CSARILGTGGSEQYF

size: -
V: TRBV6-5
J: TRBJ2-6
D: -
DNA: TGTGCCAGCAGTTACACTGCGGGAACTGGGGCCAACGTCCTGACTTTC
CDR3: CASSYTAGTGANVLTF

size: -
V: TRBV14
J: TRBJ2-2
D: -
DNA: TGTGCCAGCAGCCCGGAGTTTGAGCGAAAGAACACCGGGGAGCTGTTTTTT
CDR3: CASSPEFERKNTGELFF

size: -
V: TRBV5-1
J: TRBJ2-2
D: TRBD1
DNA: TGCGCCAGCAGCTGGGACAGCCTCTACACCGGGGAGCTGTTTTTT
CDR3: CASSWDSLYTGELFF

size: -
V: TRBV10-3
J: TRBJ1-4
D: TRBD1
DNA: TGTGCCATCAGTGCGACAGGGGCCAGGAATGAAAAACTGTTTTTT
CDR3: CAISATGARNEKLFF

size: -
V: TRBV30
J: TRBJ2-7
D: TRBD1
DNA: TGTGCCTGGAAAACCTTACAGGGGTACGAGCAGTACTTC
CDR3: CAWKTLQGYEQYF

size: -
V: TRBV14
J: TRBJ1-1
D: TRBD1
DNA: TGTGCCAGCAGCCCCGTCGGACAGGCGGGCGGGAACACTGAAGCTTTCTTT
CDR3: CASSPVGQAGGNTEAFF

size: few
V: TRBV21-1
J: TRBJ2-2
D: -
DNA: TGTGCCAGCAGCAAGAAGGGGAAGGGGATGACCGGGGAGCTGTTTTTT
CDR3: CASSKKGKGMTGELFF

size: -
V: TRBV20-1
J: TRBJ1-2
D: -
DNA: TGCAGTGCTAGAGTACGGATTAACTATGGCTACACCTTC
CDR3: CSARVRINYGYTF

size: few
V: TRBV5-1
J: TRBJ2-5
D: -
DNA: TGCGCCAGCAGCTTGCGTCCCCGGCAAGAGACCCAGTACTTC
CDR3: CASSLRPRQETQYF

size: few
V: TRBV5-1
J: TRBJ2-7
D: TRBD2
DNA: TGCGCCAGCAGCGCACTAGCGTCCTACGAGCAGTACTTC
CDR3: CASSALASYEQYF

size: few
V: TRBV20-1
J: TRBJ2-3
D: -
DNA: TGCAGTGCTAGAGGGGTCGGGACGCAAACTAGCACAGATACGCAGTATTTT
CDR3: CSARGVGTQTSTDTQYF

size: few
V: TRBV7-3
J: TRBJ2-2
D: -
DNA: TGTGCCAGCAGCCCCGGGACCCCCTCCCCCGGGGAGCTGTTTTTT
CDR3: CASSPGTPSPGELFF

size: few
V: TRBV5-4
J: TRBJ2-7
D: -
DNA: TGTGCCAGCAGCCCATCCCCGGGACGGCCCTCCTACGAGCAGTACTTC
CDR3: CASSPSPGRPSYEQYF

size: -
V: TRBV5-1
J: TRBJ2-3
D: TRBD2
DNA: TGCGCCAGCTGTCCGACGCTAGCGGAACGACACACAGATACGCAGTATTTT
CDR3: CASCPTLAERHTDTQYF

size: -
V: TRBV18
J: TRBJ2-7
D: TRBD2
DNA: TGTGCCAGCTCACTCACTAGCGGGAATAACCACGAGCAGTACTTC
CDR3: CASSLTSGNNHEQYF

size: few
V: TRBV5-1
J: TRBJ2-5
D: -
DNA: TGCGCCAGCAGCAGGGGTGGGAGAGAGACCCAGTACTTC
CDR3: CASSRGGRETQYF

size: few
V: TRBV28
J: TRBJ2-1
D: TRBD2
DNA: TGTGCCAGCAGTTTGGCCGGGACTAGCCGCTACAATGAGCAGTTCTTC
CDR3: CASSLAGTSRYNEQFF

size: -
V: TRBV20-1
J: TRBJ1-2
D: -
DNA: TGCAGTGCCGTCAAAGGCGGATCTTCTGGCTACACCTTC
CDR3: CSAVKGGSSGYTF

size: -
V: TRBV5-1
J: TRBJ2-7
D: -
DNA: TGCGCCAGCAGCCCCCCCAACAGGGCTTACGAGCAGTACTTC
CDR3: CASSPPNRAYEQYF

size: few
V: TRBV5-1
J: TRBJ2-1
D: -
DNA: TGCGCCAGCAGCTTGGCGTTACAGGACAATGAGCAGTTCTTC
CDR3: CASSLALQDNEQFF

size: -
V: TRBV5-1
J: TRBJ2-2
D: -
DNA: TGCGCCAGCAGCTTGGCGGGGGAAGGATCCGGGGAGCTGTTTTTT
CDR3: CASSLAGEGSGELFF

size: few
V: TRBV29-1
J: TRBJ2-7
D: TRBD2
DNA: TGCAGCGTTGACCAGACCGGGACTAGCGGGAGCTACGAGCAGTACTTC
CDR3: CSVDQTGTSGSYEQYF

size: few
V: TRBV4-2
J: TRBJ2-7
D: -
DNA: TGTGCCAGCAGCCGGGACACCACCTACGAGCAGTACTTC
CDR3: CASSRDTTYEQYF

size: -
V: TRBV6-1
J: TRBJ2-7
D: -
DNA: TGTGCCAGCAGTGCAGCGGGCTCCTACGAGCAGTACTTC
CDR3: CASSAAGSYEQYF

size: -
V: TRBV5-1
J: TRBJ2-7
D: TRBD2
DNA: TGCGCCAGCAGCTTGGGTTTAATAGCGGGGCCTTCCTACGAGCAGTACTTC
CDR3: CASSLGLIAGPSYEQYF

size: -
V: TRBV11-2
J: TRBJ2-3
D: -
DNA: TGTGCCAGCAGCTTTTTCGAAGATCCCACAGATACGCAGTATTTT
CDR3: CASSFFEDPTDTQYF

size: -
V: TRBV20-1
J: TRBJ2-5
D: -
DNA: TGCAGTGCTAAAACAAGCGGAGCTAAGTACTTC
CDR3: CSAKTSGAKYF

size: few
V: TRBV15
J: TRBJ2-5
D: -
DNA: TGTGCCACCAGCCGTCTGGGGGGGACCCAGTACTTC
CDR3: CATSRLGGTQYF

size: -
V: TRBV28
J: TRBJ2-3
D: TRBD2
DNA: TGTGCCAGCACGGTAGCGGGGTTCACAGATACGCAGTATTTT
CDR3: CASTVAGFTDTQYF

size: few
V: TRBV28
J: TRBJ2-7
D: TRBD1
DNA: TGTGCCAGCAGTTTAGGGACAGGGGGCCTCTACGAGCAGTACTTC
CDR3: CASSLGTGGLYEQYF